The entry below gives a single TCR beta chain sequence along with its context. This sample was taken from a study of blood T cell repertoires in COVID-19. Study at large: Sites in the United States, Italy and Spain provided acute and convalescent COVID-19 samples. PBMCs, B-cell-depleted T cells, or T cells provided the cDNA or gDNA that made up the material.

This CDR3 is 16 amino acids long. V lost 2 bases and J lost 0, with 11 bases in between. Germline V gene data show CDR1 as MNHEY and CDR2 as SMNVEV (reference sequence). This table comes from immunoSEQ multiplex PCR, and its TCRdb copy is limited to in-frame clones, with some not included. The sample shows under 250,000 clones, around four fifths of them seen only once. Sample: peripheral blood. The clonotype comes from an older woman who had recovered from COVID-19. This chain links TRBV27 with TRBJ2-1; tentative D call: TRBD2 (6 bases). DNA of the CDR3: TGTGCCAGCAGTTTAGTCCGGGGGAACTCCTACAATGAGCAGTTCTTC. Amino acid sequence: CASSLVRGNSYNEQFF.